Detailed here is one T cell receptor (beta chain). The source of the sample is a study of blood T cell repertoires in COVID-19. In the study overall: Samples taken during acute and convalescent COVID-19 were collected in the United States, Italy and Spain. PBMCs, B-cell-depleted T cells, or T cells were the source of the cDNA or gDNA that made up the material.

The age range of participants was about 18 to 95 years, with residence in fewer than 25 US areas. Two consecutive negative NP/OP PCR tests, clearance, or resolved symptoms defined Cohort 3 recovery. This CDR3 region has 15 residues. Germline-derived CDR1 and CDR2 are SNHLY and FYNNEI. V was cut by 5 bases and J by 1 base, with 12 bases left in between. TCRdb's copy holds only in-frame clones and misses some; the assay was immunoSEQ multiplex PCR. The sample has fewer than 400,000 clones, about nine tenths seen once. The TCR comes from a man aged 55 to 70 who had recovered from COVID-19. V and J are TRBV2 and TRBJ1-5; D possibly corresponds to TRBD1 (6 bases). Sequencing was carried out using PBMCs or T cells enriched from blood (not recorded which). CDR3 region: CASSTGRVSNQPQHF. The CDR3 DNA reads TGTGCCAGCAGTACAGGGAGGGTAAGCAATCAGCCCCAGCATTTT.